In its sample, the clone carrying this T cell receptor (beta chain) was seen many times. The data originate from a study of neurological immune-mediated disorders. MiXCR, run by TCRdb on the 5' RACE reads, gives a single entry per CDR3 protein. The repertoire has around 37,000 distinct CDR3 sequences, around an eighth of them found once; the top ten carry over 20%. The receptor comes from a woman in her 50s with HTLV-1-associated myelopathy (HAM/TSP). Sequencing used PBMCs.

CDR3 nucleotide sequence: TGTGCCAGCAGCGTAGAAGGGACACCGAACACCGGGGAGCTGTTTTTT. Translated: CASSVEGTPNTGELFF. This chain links TRBV9 with TRBJ2-2; a weak D match, TRBD1 (6 bases). The CDR3 extends over 16 amino acids. Deletions cut 0 bases from V and 0 bases from J, with 9 bases between. Germline loops: CDR1 SGDLS, CDR2 YYNGEE.